The entry below gives a single T cell receptor beta chain sequence along with its context. The CDR3 length is 15 residues. The germline V gene encodes CDR1 MDHEN and CDR2 SYDVKM. J lost 8 bases, V lost 7 bases, and 10 bases had no gene match. This entry belongs to a study of cytomegalovirus exposure and HLA in healthy donors. PCR used 60 Vbeta primers and 13 Jbeta primers. Clones were read by immunoSEQ multiplex PCR, and TCRdb kept only the in-frame ones, dropping some. The sample has 150,000 or so clones, over 60% seen once; the top ten hold about 13%. The sequence was collected from a man aged 35-49 years in good health and CMV-seropositive. The sample taken for sequencing was PBMCs. This chain uses TRBV28 with TRBJ1-5, with 11 bases aligning to TRBD1. CDR3 amino acids: CASISGTGGMKPQHF. Written as DNA, the CDR3 is TGTGCCAGCATCTCCGGGACAGGGGGTATGAAGCCCCAGCATTTT. Complete variable domain (other parts from reference TRBV28 and TRBJ1-5): DVKVTQSSRYLVKRTGEKVFLECVQDMDHENMFWYRQDPGLGLRLIYFSYDVKMKEKGDIPEGYSVSREKKERFSLILESASTNQTSMYLCASISGTGGMKPQHFGDGTRLSIL.